This T cell receptor beta chain originates from a study of cytomegalovirus exposure and HLA in healthy donors. It was with 60 Vbeta and 13 Jbeta primers that the PCR ran. TCRdb's copy holds only in-frame clones and misses some; the assay was immunoSEQ multiplex PCR. The sample lists about 200,000 clones, around 73% occurring once. With V trimmed by 5 bases and J by 12 bases, 10 bases remained unmatched. This CDR3 is built from 13 residues. Germline values: CDR1 MDHEN, CDR2 SYDVKM. The source is a male donor in good health and CMV-seronegative. This chain connects TRBV28 to TRBJ2-3; 8 bases match TRBD2. The sample was PBMCs. The DNA for the CDR3 is TGTGCCAGCAGTCTCGGACTAGCTGTACGTCAGTATTTT. Encoded protein: CASSLGLAVRQYF. The full variable domain, with the rest looked up from reference TRBV28 and TRBJ2-3, is DVKVTQSSRYLVKRTGEKVFLECVQDMDHENMFWYRQDPGLGLRLIYFSYDVKMKEKGDIPEGYSVSREKKERFSLILESASTNQTSMYLCASSLGLAVRQYFGPGTRLTVL.